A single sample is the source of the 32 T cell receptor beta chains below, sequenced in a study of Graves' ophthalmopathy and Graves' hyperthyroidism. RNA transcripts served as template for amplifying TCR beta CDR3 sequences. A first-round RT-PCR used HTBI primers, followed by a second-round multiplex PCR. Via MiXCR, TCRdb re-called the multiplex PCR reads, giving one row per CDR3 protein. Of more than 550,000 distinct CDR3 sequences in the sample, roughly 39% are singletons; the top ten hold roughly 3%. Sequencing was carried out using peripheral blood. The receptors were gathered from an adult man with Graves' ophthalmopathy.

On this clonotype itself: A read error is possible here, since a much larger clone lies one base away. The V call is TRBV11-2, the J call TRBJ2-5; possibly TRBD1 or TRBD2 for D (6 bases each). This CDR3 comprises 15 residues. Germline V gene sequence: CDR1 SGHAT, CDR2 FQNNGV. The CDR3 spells CASSSGALGGETRYF. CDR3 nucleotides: TGTGCCAGCAGCTCAGGGGCCCTAGGAGGGGAGACCCGGTACTTC.

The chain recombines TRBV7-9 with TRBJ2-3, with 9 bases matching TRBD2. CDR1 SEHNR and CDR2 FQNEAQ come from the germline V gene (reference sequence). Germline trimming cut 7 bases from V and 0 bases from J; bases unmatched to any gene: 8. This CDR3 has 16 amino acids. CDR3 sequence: CASNVWRGGSTDTQYF. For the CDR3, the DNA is TGTGCCAGCAACGTCTGGCGGGGGGGTAGCACAGATACGCAGTATTTT.

The CDR3 nucleotides read TGTGCCATGAACGATATCGGTGGGGCCAACGTCCTGACTTTC. This gives the protein CAMNDIGGANVLTF. J is TRBJ2-6 and V is TRBV10-3; D uncertain. This CDR3 spans 14 amino acids. The V gene's germline CDR1 is ENHRY and CDR2 SYGVKD. Trimming pared 9 bases from V and 3 bases from J, leaving 12 bases between.

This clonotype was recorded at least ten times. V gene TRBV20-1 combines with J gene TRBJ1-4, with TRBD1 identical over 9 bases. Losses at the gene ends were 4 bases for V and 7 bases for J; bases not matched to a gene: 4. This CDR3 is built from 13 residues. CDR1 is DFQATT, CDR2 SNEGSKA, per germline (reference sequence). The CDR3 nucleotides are TGCAGTGCTATCAGACAGGGGGGTGAAAAACTGTTTTTT. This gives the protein CSAIRQGGEKLFF.

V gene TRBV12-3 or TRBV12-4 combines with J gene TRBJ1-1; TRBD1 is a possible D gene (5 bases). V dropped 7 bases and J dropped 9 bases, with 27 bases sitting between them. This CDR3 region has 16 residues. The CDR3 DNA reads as TGTGCCAGCACCTCTATTATGGGAGAGAGGGGATCAAAAGCTTTCTTT. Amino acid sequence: CASTSIMGERGSKAFF.

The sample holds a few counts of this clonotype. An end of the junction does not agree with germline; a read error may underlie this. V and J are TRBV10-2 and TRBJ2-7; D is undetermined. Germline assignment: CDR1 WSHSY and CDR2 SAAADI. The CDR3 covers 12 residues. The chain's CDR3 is CASSQLSYEQYF. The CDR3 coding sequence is TGTGCCAGCAGTCAACTGTCCTACGAGCAGTACTTC.

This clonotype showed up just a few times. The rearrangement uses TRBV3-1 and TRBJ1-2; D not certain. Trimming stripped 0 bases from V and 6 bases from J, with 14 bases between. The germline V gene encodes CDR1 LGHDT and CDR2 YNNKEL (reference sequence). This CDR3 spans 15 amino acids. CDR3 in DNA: TGTGCCAGCAGCCAAGATGACCCTCCCCGACATGGCTACACCTTC. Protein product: CASSQDDPPRHGYTF.

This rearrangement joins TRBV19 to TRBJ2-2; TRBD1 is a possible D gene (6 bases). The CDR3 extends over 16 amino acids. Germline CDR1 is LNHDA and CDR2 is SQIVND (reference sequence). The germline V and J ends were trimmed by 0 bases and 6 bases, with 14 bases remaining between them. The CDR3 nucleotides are TGTGCCAGTAGTATAGATTCCCCAGGGGCTCCCGGGGAGCTGTTTTTT. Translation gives CASSIDSPGAPGELFF.

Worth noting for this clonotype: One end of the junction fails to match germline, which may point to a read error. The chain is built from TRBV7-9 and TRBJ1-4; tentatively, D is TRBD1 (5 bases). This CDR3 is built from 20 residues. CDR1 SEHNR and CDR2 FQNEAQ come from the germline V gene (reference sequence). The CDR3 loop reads CASSRGRRTINLKTNGKLFF. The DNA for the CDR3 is TGTGCCAGCAGCCGAGGAAGAAGGACAATAAACTTGAAAACTAATGGAAAACTGTTTTTT.

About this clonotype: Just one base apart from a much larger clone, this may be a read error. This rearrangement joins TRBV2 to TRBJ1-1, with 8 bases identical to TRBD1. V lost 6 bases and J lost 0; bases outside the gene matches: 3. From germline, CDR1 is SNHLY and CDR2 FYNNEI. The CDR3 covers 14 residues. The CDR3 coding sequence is TGTGCCAGCAGAGGGGACAGGTTGAACACTGAAGCTTTCTTT. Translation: CASRGDRLNTEAFF.

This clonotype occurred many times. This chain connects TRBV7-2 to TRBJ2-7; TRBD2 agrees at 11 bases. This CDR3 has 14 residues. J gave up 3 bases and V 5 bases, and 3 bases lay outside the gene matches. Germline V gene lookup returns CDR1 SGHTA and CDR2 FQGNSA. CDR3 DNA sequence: TGTGCCAGCAGCGCGCTAGCGGGGGGCTACGAGCAGTACTTC. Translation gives CASSALAGGYEQYF.

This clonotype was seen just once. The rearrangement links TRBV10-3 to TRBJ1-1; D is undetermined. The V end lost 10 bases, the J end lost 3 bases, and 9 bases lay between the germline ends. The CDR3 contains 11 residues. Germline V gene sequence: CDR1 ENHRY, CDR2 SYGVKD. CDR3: CASGWDTEAFF. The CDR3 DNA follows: TGTGCCAGTGGATGGGACACTGAAGCTTTCTTT.

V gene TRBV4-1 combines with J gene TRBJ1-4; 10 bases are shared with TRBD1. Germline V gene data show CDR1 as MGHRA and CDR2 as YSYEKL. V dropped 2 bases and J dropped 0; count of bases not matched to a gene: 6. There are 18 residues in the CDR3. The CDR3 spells CASSQRQGALATNEKLFF. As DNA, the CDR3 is TGCGCCAGCAGCCAAAGACAGGGGGCCCTTGCAACTAATGAAAAACTGTTTTTT.

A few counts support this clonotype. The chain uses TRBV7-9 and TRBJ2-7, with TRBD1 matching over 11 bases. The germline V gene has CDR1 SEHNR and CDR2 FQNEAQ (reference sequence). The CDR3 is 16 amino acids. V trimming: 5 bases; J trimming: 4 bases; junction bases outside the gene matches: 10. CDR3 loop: CASSLGTGTGGYEQYF. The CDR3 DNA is TGTGCCAGCAGCCTCGGAACCGGGACAGGGGGATACGAGCAGTACTTC.

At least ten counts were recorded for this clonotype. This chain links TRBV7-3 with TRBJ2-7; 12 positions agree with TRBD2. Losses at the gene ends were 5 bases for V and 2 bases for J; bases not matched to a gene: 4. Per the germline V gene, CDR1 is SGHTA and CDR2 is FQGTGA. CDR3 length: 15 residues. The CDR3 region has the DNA TGTGCCAGCAGCCCCAGGACTAGCGGGACCTACGAGCAGTACTTC. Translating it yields CASSPRTSGTYEQYF.

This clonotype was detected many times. The CDR3 DNA reads TGTGCCAGCAGCTTAGGCGCGCAAGACTACGAGCAGTACTTC. As protein: CASSLGAQDYEQYF. The V call is TRBV7-8, the J call TRBJ2-7, with D hard to call. With 1 base removed from V and 3 bases from J, the gap between germline ends came to 10 bases. The CDR3 spans 14 residues. In germline, CDR1 is SGHVS, CDR2 FQNEAQ.

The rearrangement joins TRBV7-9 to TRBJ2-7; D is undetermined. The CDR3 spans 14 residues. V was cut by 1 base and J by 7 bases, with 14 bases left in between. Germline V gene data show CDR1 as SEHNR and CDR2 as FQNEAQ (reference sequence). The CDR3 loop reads CASSLVTTHDEQYF. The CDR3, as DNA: TGTGCCAGCAGCTTAGTTACTACCCACGATGAGCAGTACTTC.

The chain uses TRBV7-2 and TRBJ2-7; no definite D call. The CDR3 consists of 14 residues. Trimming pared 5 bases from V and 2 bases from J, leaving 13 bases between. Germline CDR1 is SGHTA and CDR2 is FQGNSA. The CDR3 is CASSPSGPAYEQYF. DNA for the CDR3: TGTGCCAGCAGCCCCTCCGGGCCAGCCTACGAGCAGTACTTC.

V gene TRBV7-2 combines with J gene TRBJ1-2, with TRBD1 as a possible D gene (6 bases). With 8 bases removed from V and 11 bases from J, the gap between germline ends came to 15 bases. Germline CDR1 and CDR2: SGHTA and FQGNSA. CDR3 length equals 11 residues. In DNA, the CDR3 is TGTGCCAGCGGGAACAGGGCAGGTTACACCTTC. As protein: CASGNRAGYTF. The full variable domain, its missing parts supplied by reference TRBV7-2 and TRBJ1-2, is GAGVSQSPSNKVTEKGKDVELRCDPISGHTALYWYRQSLGQGLEFLIYFQGNSAPDKSGLPSDRFSAERTGGSVSTLTIQRTQQEDSAVYLCASGNRAGYTFGSGTRLTVV.

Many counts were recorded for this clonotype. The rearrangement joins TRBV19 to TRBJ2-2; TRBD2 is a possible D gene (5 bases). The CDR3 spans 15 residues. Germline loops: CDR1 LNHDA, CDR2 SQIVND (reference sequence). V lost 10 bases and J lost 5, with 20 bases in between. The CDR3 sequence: CATTPGLTRTGELFF. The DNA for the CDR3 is TGTGCCACCACCCCAGGACTTACGAGGACCGGGGAGCTGTTTTTT.

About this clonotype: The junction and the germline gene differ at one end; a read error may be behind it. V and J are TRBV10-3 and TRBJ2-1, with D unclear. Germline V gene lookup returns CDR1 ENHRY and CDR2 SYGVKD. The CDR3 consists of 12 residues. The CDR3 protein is CATSDRLNEQFF. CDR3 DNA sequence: TGTGCCACCAGTGACCGGTTGAATGAGCAGTTCTTC.

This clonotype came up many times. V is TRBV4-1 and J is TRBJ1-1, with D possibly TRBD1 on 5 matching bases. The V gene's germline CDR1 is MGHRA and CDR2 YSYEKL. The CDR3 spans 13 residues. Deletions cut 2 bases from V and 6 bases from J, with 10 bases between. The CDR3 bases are TGCGCCAGCAGCCAACAGGGAAGGGCTGAAGCTTTCTTT. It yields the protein CASSQQGRAEAFF.

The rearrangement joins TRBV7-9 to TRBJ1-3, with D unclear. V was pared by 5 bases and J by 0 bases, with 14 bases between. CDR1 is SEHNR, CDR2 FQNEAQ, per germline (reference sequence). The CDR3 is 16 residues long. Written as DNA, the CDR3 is TGTGCCAGCAGCGCGGCCGTCACGAGCTCTGGAAACACCATATATTTT. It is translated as CASSAAVTSSGNTIYF.

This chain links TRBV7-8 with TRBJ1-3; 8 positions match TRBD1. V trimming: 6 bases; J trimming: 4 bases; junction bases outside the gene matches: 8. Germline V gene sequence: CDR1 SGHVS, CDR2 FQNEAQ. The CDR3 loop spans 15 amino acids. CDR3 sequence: CASRPRTGSGNTIYF. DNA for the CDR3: TGTGCCAGCAGACCCAGGACAGGGAGCGGAAACACCATATATTTT.

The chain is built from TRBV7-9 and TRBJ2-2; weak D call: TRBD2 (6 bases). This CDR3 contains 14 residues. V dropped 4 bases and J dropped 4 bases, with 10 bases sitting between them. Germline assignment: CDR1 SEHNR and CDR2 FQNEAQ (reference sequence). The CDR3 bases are TGTGCCAGCAGCTCTCGGGGGACCACCGGGGAGCTGTTTTTT. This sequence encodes CASSSRGTTGELFF.

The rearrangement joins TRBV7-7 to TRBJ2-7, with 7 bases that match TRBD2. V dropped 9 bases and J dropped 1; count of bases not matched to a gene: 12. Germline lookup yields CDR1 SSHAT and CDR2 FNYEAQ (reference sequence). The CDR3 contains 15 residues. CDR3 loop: CASRLHSGESYEQYF. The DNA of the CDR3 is TGTGCCAGTCGCCTCCACAGCGGGGAGTCCTACGAGCAGTACTTC.

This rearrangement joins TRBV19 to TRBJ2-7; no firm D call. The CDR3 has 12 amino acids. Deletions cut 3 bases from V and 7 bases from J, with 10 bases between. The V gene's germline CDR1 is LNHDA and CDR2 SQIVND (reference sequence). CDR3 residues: CASSMIAGEQYF. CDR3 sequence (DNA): TGTGCCAGTAGTATGATAGCCGGGGAGCAGTACTTC.

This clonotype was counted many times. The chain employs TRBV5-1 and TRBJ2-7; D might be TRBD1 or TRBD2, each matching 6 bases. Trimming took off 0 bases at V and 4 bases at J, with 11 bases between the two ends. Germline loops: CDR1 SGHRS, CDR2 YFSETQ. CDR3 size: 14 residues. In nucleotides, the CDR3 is TGCGCCAGCAGCTTGGCCGGGGGCAAATACGAGCAGTACTTC. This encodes CASSLAGGKYEQYF.

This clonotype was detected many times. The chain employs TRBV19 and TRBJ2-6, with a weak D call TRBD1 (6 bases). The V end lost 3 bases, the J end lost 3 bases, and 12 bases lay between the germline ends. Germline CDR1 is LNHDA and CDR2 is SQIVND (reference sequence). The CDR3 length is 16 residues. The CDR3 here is CASSISQGRGANVLTF. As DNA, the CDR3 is TGTGCCAGTAGTATTAGCCAGGGGCGTGGGGCCAACGTCCTGACTTTC. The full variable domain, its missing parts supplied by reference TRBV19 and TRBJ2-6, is DGGITQSPKYLFRKEGQNVTLSCEQNLNHDAMYWYRQDPGQGLRLIYYSQIVNDFQKGDIAEGYSVSREKKESFPLTVTSAQKNPTAFYLCASSISQGRGANVLTFGAGSRLTVL.

The chain's CDR3 is CASSQYDRGNEQFF. In DNA, the CDR3 is TGTGCCAGCAGCCAATATGACAGGGGAAATGAGCAGTTCTTC. The rearrangement joins TRBV11-1 to TRBJ2-1; 8 positions match TRBD1. The V gene end was trimmed by 5 bases and the J gene end by 7 bases; junction bases not matched to a gene: 7. There are 14 residues in the CDR3. The germline gives CDR1 SGHAT, CDR2 FQDESV (reference sequence).

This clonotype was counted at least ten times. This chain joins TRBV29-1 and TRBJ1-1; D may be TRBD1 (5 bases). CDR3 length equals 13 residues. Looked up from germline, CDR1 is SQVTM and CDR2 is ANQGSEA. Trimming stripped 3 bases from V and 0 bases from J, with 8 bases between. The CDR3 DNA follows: TGCAGCGTTGATCCGGGGCTGAACACTGAAGCTTTCTTT. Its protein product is CSVDPGLNTEAFF.

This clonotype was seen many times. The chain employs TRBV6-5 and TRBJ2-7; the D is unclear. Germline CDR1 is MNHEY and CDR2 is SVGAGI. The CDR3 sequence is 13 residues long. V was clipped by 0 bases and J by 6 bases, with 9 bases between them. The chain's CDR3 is CASSYSAGIEQYF. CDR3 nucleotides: TGTGCCAGCAGTTACTCGGCAGGCATCGAGCAGTACTTC.